The 7 T cell receptor beta chains below come from one sample, sequenced in a study of blood T cell repertoires in COVID-19. Assay: immunoSEQ multiplex PCR; the TCRdb copy retains only in-frame clones and omits some. This sample has about 100,000 clones, with 92% found just once. The specimen was peripheral blood. The source is a man between 65 and 80 years old with acute or convalescent COVID-19.

In its sample, this clone was seen once. The V gene is TRBV5-6, the J gene TRBJ1-3; the match to TRBD1 covers 9 bases. V lost 4 bases and J lost 8; bases outside the gene matches: 4. CDR1 is SGHDT and CDR2 is YYEEEE in the germline V gene. The CDR3 is 13 residues long. The CDR3, as DNA: TGTGCCAGCAGCCCTGACAGGGGGTACACCATATATTTT. As protein: CASSPDRGYTIYF.

The chain has TRBV10-3 and TRBJ1-6; D may be TRBD1 (5 bases). Germline-derived CDR1 and CDR2 are ENHRY and SYGVKD. The CDR3 loop spans 15 amino acids. Trimming removed 4 bases from V and 9 bases from J, with 16 bases in between. The CDR3 loop reads CAISARQDSSSPLHF. DNA of the CDR3: TGTGCCATCAGTGCCCGCCAAGACAGTAGTTCACCCCTCCACTTT.

This clone was observed a single time. The chain has TRBV5-1 and TRBJ2-7, with TRBD2 matching over 12 bases. V trimming: 4 bases; J trimming: 4 bases; junction bases outside the gene matches: 6. The CDR3 extends over 15 amino acids. The germline V gene has CDR1 SGHRS and CDR2 YFSETQ. The CDR3 protein is CASSLSLAGGYEQYF. Written as DNA, the CDR3 is TGCGCCAGCAGCCTAAGTCTAGCGGGAGGGTACGAGCAGTACTTC.

The rearrangement links TRBV7-8 to TRBJ1-1; D is unclear. This CDR3 contains 13 residues. The V and J ends lost 5 bases and 2 bases respectively, with 9 bases between them. Germline values: CDR1 SGHVS, CDR2 FQNEAQ. The DNA for the CDR3 is TGTGCCAGCAGCCCCTCGGGTAACACTGAAGCTTTCTTT. Translating it yields CASSPSGNTEAFF.

The chain links TRBV11-2 to TRBJ2-7; 9 bases fit TRBD2. CDR1 is SGHAT and CDR2 is FQNNGV in the germline V gene. The junction had 8 bases not matched to a gene; V was cut back by 1 base and J by 4 bases. The CDR3 has 16 amino acids. This CDR3 is CASSLGSSGNWYEQYF. CDR3 coding DNA: TGTGCCAGCAGCTTAGGGTCTAGCGGGAATTGGTACGAGCAGTACTTC.

This sequence joins TRBV4-1 and TRBJ1-2; unclear D gene. The V end lost 0 bases, the J end lost 2 bases, and 10 bases lay between the germline ends. Per the germline V gene, CDR1 is MGHRA and CDR2 is YSYEKL. The CDR3 is 15 amino acids. CDR3 residues: CASSQEVSVNYGYTF. In DNA form, the CDR3 reads TGCGCCAGCAGCCAAGAGGTGTCAGTGAACTATGGCTACACCTTC.

This chain connects TRBV2 to TRBJ2-7, with a possible D match to TRBD2 (5 bases). Per the germline V gene, CDR1 is SNHLY and CDR2 is FYNNEI. V was clipped by 2 bases and J by 7 bases, with 6 bases between them. There are 11 residues in the CDR3. The CDR3 region is CASSEWREQYF. For the CDR3, the DNA is TGTGCCAGCAGTGAATGGAGGGAGCAGTACTTC.